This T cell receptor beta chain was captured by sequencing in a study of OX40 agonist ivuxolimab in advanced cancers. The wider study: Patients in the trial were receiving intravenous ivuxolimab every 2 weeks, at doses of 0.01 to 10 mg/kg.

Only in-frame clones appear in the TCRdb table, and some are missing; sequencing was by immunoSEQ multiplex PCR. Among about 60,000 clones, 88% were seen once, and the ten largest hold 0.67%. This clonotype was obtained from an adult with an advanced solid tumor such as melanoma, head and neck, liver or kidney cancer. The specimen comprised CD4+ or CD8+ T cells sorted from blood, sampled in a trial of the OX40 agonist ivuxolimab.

CDR3 sequence (DNA): TGTGCCAGCAGGGCCGCTGCTGACTCTGGAAACACCATATATTTT. It translates to CASRAAADSGNTIYF. The V gene is TRBV13, the J gene TRBJ1-3, with D hard to call. Trimming cost V 6 bases and J 0 bases, with 12 bases left between them. The germline gives CDR1 PRHDT, CDR2 FYEKMQ (reference sequence). This CDR3 is 15 amino acids long.